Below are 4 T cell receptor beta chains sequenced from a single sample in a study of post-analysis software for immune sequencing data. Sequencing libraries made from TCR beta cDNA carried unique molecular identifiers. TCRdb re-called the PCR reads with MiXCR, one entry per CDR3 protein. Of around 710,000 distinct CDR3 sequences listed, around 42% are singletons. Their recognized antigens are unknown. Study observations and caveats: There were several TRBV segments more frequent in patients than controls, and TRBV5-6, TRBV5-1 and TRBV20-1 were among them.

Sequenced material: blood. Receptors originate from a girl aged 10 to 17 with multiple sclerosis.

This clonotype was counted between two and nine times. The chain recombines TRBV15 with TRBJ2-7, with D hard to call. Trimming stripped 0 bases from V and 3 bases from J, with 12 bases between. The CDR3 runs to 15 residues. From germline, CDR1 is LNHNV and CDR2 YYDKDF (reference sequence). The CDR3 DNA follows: TGTGCCACCAGCAGAGATGGCGAAAAGTTCTACGAGCAGTACTTC. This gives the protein CATSRDGEKFYEQYF.

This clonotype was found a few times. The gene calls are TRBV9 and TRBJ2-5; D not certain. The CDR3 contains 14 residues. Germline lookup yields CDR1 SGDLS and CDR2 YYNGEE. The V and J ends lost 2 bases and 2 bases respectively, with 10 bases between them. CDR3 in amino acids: CASSVGAIQETQYF. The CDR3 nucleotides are TGTGCCAGCAGCGTTGGCGCGATTCAAGAGACCCAGTACTTC.

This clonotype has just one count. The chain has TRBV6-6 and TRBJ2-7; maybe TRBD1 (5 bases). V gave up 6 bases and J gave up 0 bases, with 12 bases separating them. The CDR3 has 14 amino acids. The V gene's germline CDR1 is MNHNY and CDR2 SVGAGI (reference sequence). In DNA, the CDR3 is TGTGCCAGCAGCCTACCGACAGTCTCCTACGAGCAGTACTTC. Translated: CASSLPTVSYEQYF.

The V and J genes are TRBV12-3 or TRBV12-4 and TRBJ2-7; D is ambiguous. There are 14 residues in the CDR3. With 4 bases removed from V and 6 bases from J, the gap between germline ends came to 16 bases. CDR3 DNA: TGTGCCAGCAGTTCCCTCCTAGTCTCAGGCGAGCAGTACTTC. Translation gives CASSSLLVSGEQYF.